Below, 5 T cell receptor beta chains from the same sample are listed, as sequenced in a study of shared clonotypes between healthy human individuals. The naive CD8 fraction comprised CD45RO-negative cells positively selected for CCR7 and excluded terminally differentiated effector memory CD45RA+ cells. Assay used: immunoSEQ multiplex PCR; TCRdb lists only in-frame clones, some missing. Counted here are over 2,000,000 clones, over 85% occurring once; the ten biggest clones make up around 1.7%. Sequenced sample: naive CD8+ T cells from PBMCs. The receptors stem from a man in his late teens or twenties in good health. Some clones in this sample may be carry-over from other donors' samples.

The chain employs TRBV13 and TRBJ2-3, with 8 bases matching TRBD2. Germline values: CDR1 PRHDT, CDR2 FYEKMQ (reference sequence). The CDR3 extends over 15 amino acids. V shed 2 bases and J 2 bases; nucleotides not matched to a gene: 3. CDR3 in DNA: TGTGCCAGCAGCTTACAACTAGCGGACACAGATACGCAGTATTTT. It specifies CASSLQLADTDTQYF.

This chain links TRBV25-1 with TRBJ2-5; 8 bases line up with TRBD2. The V and J ends lost 0 bases and 5 bases, in that order; junction bases with no gene match: 11. The germline V gene has CDR1 MGHDK and CDR2 SYGVNS. CDR3 size: 17 residues. CDR3 sequence (DNA): TGTGCCAGCAGTGAATATCAAGCGGGAGAGTTCACGGAGACCCAGTACTTC. It is translated as CASSEYQAGEFTETQYF.

This chain connects TRBV13 to TRBJ2-1; D gene uncertain. V was cut by 0 bases and J by 8 bases, with 8 bases left in between. This CDR3 has 13 residues. CDR1 is PRHDT and CDR2 is FYEKMQ in the germline V gene (reference sequence). The CDR3 protein is CASSLGASYEQFF. The CDR3 DNA reads as TGTGCCAGCAGCTTAGGCGCTAGTTATGAGCAGTTCTTC.

This chain joins TRBV28 and TRBJ1-1; possible D gene TRBD1, 5 bases. The CDR3 length is 13 residues. The germline V gene encodes CDR1 MDHEN and CDR2 SYDVKM. V lost 6 bases and J 1 base, leaving 9 bases between the germline ends. The chain's CDR3 is CASRQEANTEAFF. The CDR3 DNA sequence: TGTGCCAGCAGACAGGAGGCGAACACTGAAGCTTTCTTT.

The chain has TRBV11-2 and TRBJ2-7; 7 positions match TRBD2. In germline, CDR1 is SGHAT, CDR2 FQNNGV. The CDR3 runs 15 residues. V trimming: 1 base; J trimming: 6 bases; junction bases outside the gene matches: 9. CDR3 coding DNA: TGTGCCAGCAGCTTAGCGGGAGGCCTTTTTTCCGAGCAGTACTTC. Its translation is CASSLAGGLFSEQYF.